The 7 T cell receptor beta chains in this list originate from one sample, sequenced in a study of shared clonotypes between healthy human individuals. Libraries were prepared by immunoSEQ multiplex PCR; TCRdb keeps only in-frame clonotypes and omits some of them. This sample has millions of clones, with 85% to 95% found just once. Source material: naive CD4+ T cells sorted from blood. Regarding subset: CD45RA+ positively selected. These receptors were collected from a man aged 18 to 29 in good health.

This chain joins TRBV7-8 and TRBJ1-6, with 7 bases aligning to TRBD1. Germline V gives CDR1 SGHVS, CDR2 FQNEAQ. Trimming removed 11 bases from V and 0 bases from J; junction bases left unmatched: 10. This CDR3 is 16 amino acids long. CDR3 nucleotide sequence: TGTGCCGTAACAGGGGCGGAAAGCTCCTATAATTCACCCCTCCACTTT. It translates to CAVTGAESSYNSPLHF.

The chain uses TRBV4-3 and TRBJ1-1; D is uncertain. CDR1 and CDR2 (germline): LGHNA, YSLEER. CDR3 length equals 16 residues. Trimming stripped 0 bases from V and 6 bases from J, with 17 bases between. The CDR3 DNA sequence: TGCGCCAGCAGCCAAGATCCGGGGTTAAGTAGCGCTGAAGCTTTCTTT. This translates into CASSQDPGLSSAEAFF.

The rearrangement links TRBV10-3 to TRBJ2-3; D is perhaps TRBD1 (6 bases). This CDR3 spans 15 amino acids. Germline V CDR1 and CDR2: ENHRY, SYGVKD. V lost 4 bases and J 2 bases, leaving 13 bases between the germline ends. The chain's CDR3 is CAISGGSGATDTQYF. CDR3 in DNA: TGTGCCATCAGTGGGGGTTCAGGGGCCACAGATACGCAGTATTTT.

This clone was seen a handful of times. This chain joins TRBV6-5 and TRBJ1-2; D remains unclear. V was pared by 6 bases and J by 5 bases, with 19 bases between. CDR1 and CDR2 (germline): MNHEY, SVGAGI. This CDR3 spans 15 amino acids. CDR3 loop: CASRSFEIGEYGYTF. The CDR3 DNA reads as TGTGCCAGCAGGTCCTTCGAGATCGGAGAATATGGCTACACCTTC.

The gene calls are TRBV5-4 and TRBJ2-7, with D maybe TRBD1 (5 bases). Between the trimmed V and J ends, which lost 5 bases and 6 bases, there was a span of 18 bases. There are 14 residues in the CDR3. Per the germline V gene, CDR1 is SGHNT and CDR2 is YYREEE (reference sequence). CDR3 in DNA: TGTGCCAGCAGTAACCTACTCAGGGTGCGCGAGCAGTACTTC. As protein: CASSNLLRVREQYF.

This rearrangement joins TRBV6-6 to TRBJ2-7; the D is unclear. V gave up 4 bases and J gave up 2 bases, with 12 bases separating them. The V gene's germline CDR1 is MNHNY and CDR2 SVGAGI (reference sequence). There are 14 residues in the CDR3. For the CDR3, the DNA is TGTGCCAGCAGTTCCCCTGGTACTACCTACGAGCAGTACTTC. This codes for CASSSPGTTYEQYF.

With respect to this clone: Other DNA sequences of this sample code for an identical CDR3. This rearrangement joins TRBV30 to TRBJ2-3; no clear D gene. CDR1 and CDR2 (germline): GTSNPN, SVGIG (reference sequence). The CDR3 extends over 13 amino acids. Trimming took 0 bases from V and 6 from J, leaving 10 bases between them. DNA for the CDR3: TGTGCCTGGAGTGTAGGGCTTACGGATACGCAGTATTTT. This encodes CAWSVGLTDTQYF.